This T cell receptor beta chain derives from a study of somatic mutations in cytotoxic T cells in rheumatoid arthritis. Sequenced by immunoSEQ multiplex PCR; TCRdb stores in-frame clones only, minus some. The profile shows 15,000 to 20,000 clones, roughly 80% of them singletons. This sequence originates from an adult with rheumatoid arthritis. The sequencing sample was made of CD8+ T cells sorted from blood.

CDR3 sequence reads: CASSPYPGPIYEQYF. CDR3 coding DNA: TGCGCCAGCAGCCCCTACCCGGGCCCCATCTACGAGCAGTACTTC. The J gene is TRBJ2-7, the V gene TRBV4-1; no clear D. This CDR3 comprises 15 residues. The germline V and J ends were trimmed by 4 bases and 3 bases, with 16 bases remaining between them. The germline V gene has CDR1 MGHRA and CDR2 YSYEKL.